This entry concerns a single TCR beta chain. This clonotype was seen many times. Its target antigen remains unknown. Per-base qualities were not stored, and no clone one base away is much larger. Graves' hyperthyroidism was defined as stable when no progression to ophthalmopathy occurred over 18 months of follow-up. Hyperthyroidism patients were newly diagnosed, with disease duration under 2 months, and aged 18 to 65 years. Any patient with an uncontrolled infection, another autoimmune disease, pregnancy or lactation was excluded. Diagnoses were established on the basis of clinical symptoms, serum thyroxine and TRAb, thyroid ultrasound, and orbital computed tomography. PBMCs were separated from around 9.1 ml of fresh peripheral blood using Ficoll-Paque density gradient centrifugation. Total RNA was extracted with Trizol reagent, and quality was checked on an Agilent 2100 Bioanalyzer. The data originate from a study of T cells in Graves' hyperthyroidism and ophthalmopathy (dated by TCRdb to the late 2010s). With regard to the full study: Peripheral blood samples were taken at the time of initial diagnosis, prior to any treatment. TCR V-J signatures able to tell the groups apart were searched for in a discovery cohort of 100 patients, of whom 40 to 45 had Graves' ophthalmopathy and some 60 had stable Graves' hyperthyroidism. Prospective prediction of ophthalmopathy was tested in an independent validation cohort of fewer than 20 hyperthyroidism patients and 15 to 17 patients who later progressed to ophthalmopathy. The approximately 98 discovery patients were randomly divided into training and test sets at a 7:3 ratio. Thyroid tissue and blood T-cell repertoires from more than 5 Graves' hyperthyroidism patients were also compared in the study. Following sampling, methimazole starting at 30 mg daily was given to hyperthyroidism patients, and high-dose intravenous methylprednisolone was given to ophthalmopathy patients. The paper describes TCR Vbeta CDR3 sequencing of 120 to 150 peripheral blood samples, made up of 43 ophthalmopathy patients, 70 to 75 hyperthyroidism patients and roughly 17 progressor patients. The paper's findings and limits, for the study overall: In cross-validation, a model built on a 13 V-J signature told ophthalmopathy apart from stable hyperthyroidism with 85% to 90% sensitivity and around 84% specificity, and in testing the same model reached 80%/75%. In validation, the model predicted progression to ophthalmopathy a median of about 6.5 months before onset, with about 67% sensitivity and around 76% specificity. Sample size was not statistically predetermined, and investigators were not blinded to group allocation. Most expanded thyroid clonotypes (frequency above 0.001) were also detected in blood, a finding suggesting that blood repertoires may reflect thyroid immune responses.

V sheds 5 bases and J sheds 5 bases, leaving 18 bases between their ends. Including cysteine and phenylalanine, the CDR3 has 15 amino acids. The kept DNA is CDR3 alone, 45 bases in frame from the first base. The germline V gene specifies SGHNT as CDR1 and YENEEA as CDR2. Amplification of TCR beta CDR3 regions was carried out from RNA transcripts. For the first round of RT-PCR on the TCR CDR3, the HTBI primer set was used together with the Qiagen OneStep RT-PCR kit. Libraries were constructed in a second round of multiplex PCR, after which size selection and purification were carried out. The libraries were sequenced on an Illumina HiSeq2000 using paired-end 100 bp reads. In the source study's methods: Raw data were processed with SOAPnuke, discarding reads with adapters, uncalled bases, mean Phred below 15, or no exact constant-primer or identifier match. High-quality paired reads were merged with COPE v1.2.5, and unique nucleotide sequences were defined as clonotypes. MiTCR v1.1 was used to align the clonotypes against IMGT TRBV, TRBD and TRBJ reference segments. Only V-J combinations with frequency above 0.0001, covering 99% to 99.2% of repertoires, were analysed. The TCS score was defined as F50 (clonal expansion) divided by E x V (chaos), with BLOSUM62-based TCRdist calculated between CDR3 peptides within each V-J. Welch's t-statistics and random forest reduced 500 to 650 V-J features to roughly 13, which were used in a naive Bayes classifier (R e1071). TCRdb applied fastp at Q25 and MiXCR to the public reads, then kept only in-frame beta chains. Merged by CDR3 protein, the rows form single entries marked with the most common genes and DNA. The V and J calls shown here were made by TCRdb, not taken from the authors' results. Within this sample are about 480,000 distinct CDR3 sequences, with roughly 14% of them counted one time only. Over 15% of the sample comes from the top ten.

Sequenced: blood. The clonotype was recovered from a woman younger than 35 with Graves' hyperthyroidism. This chain is built from TRBV11-3 and TRBJ2-5; possibly the D gene is TRBD2, per 5 matching bases. The CDR3 loop reads CASSLHSGPGETQYF. At the DNA level, the sequence is TGTGCCAGCAGCCTCCACAGCGGTCCGGGTGAGACCCAGTACTTC.